This T cell receptor beta chain was retrieved from a study of shared clonotypes between healthy human individuals. Subsets obtained from CD4+ cells comprised CD45RA+ naive and CD45RA-negative memory cells. Study results and caveats: Rarefaction demonstrated incomplete sorted-subset sequencing despite large depth. Deeper or shallower sequencing was expected to change how clonotypes are shared among donors. Unshared clonotypes carried lower generation probabilities than those common to all four donors.

About this clone: Its antigen is currently unknown. Distinct nucleotide sequences in the sample also encode this CDR3.

The table came from immunoSEQ multiplex PCR; TCRdb's copy has only in-frame clones and leaves some out. Among around 1.5 million clones listed, approximately 98% were seen once. The sample comprised naive CD4+ T cells sorted from blood. Indicated subset: CD45RA+ positively selected. The clonotype comes from a man aged 25 to 40 in good health.

The CDR3 protein is CSVGDFYEQYF. In DNA form, the CDR3 reads TGCAGCGTTGGGGATTTCTACGAGCAGTACTTC. V and J are TRBV29-1 and TRBJ2-7; D remains ambiguous. This CDR3 region has 11 residues. Germline lookup yields CDR1 SQVTM and CDR2 ANQGSEA. The V gene lost 4 bases and the J gene lost 3 bases, with 7 bases spanning the gap.